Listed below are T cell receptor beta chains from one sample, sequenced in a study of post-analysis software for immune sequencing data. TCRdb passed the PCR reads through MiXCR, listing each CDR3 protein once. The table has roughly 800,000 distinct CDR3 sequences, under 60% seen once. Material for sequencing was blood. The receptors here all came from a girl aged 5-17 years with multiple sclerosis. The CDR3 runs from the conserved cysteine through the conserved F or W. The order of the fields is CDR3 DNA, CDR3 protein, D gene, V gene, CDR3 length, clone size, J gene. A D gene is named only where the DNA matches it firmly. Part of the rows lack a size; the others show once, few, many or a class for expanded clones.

cdr3_nt: TGTGCCAGCAGTCACGACAGGGGTAGCGAGCAGTACTTC; cdr3_aa: CASSHDRGSEQYF; d_call: TRBD1; v_call: TRBV7-2; cdr3_length: 13; clone_size: few; j_call: TRBJ2-7
cdr3_nt: TGTGCCAGCAGCCAAGATAGGCTAGCCGATGAGCAGTTCTTC; cdr3_aa: CASSQDRLADEQFF; d_call: -; v_call: TRBV3-1; cdr3_length: 14; clone_size: few; j_call: TRBJ2-1
cdr3_nt: TGTGCTAGCTCACCGTGGGGACAACGGGAGGCCCAGTACTTC; cdr3_aa: CASSPWGQREAQYF; d_call: -; v_call: TRBV18; cdr3_length: 14; clone_size: -; j_call: TRBJ2-5
cdr3_nt: TGCGCCAGCAGCCAAGAGCTATCGCGTAGAGAGACCCAGTACTTC; cdr3_aa: CASSQELSRRETQYF; d_call: -; v_call: TRBV4-3; cdr3_length: 15; clone_size: -; j_call: TRBJ2-5
cdr3_nt: TGCAGTGCGGAAAGGGTGGTGCCGAGGAATGAGCAGTTCTTC; cdr3_aa: CSAERVVPRNEQFF; d_call: -; v_call: TRBV20-1; cdr3_length: 14; clone_size: once; j_call: TRBJ2-1
cdr3_nt: TGTGCCAGCAGCCAAGATTTACGGGGATACTACGAGCAGTACTTC; cdr3_aa: CASSQDLRGYYEQYF; d_call: -; v_call: TRBV3-1; cdr3_length: 15; clone_size: -; j_call: TRBJ2-7
cdr3_nt: TGCGCCAGCAGCCAAGATCCCGACAGGGACACTGAAGCTTTCTTT; cdr3_aa: CASSQDPDRDTEAFF; d_call: TRBD1; v_call: TRBV4-1; cdr3_length: 15; clone_size: once; j_call: TRBJ1-1
cdr3_nt: TGTGCCGGCAGCCGCCAGGGAGGCTATGGCTACACCTTC; cdr3_aa: CAGSRQGGYGYTF; d_call: -; v_call: TRBV6-5; cdr3_length: 13; clone_size: -; j_call: TRBJ1-2
cdr3_nt: TGTGCCAGCAGCTTTATAGCCAAAAGTTCAACGACCCAGTACTTC; cdr3_aa: CASSFIAKSSTTQYF; d_call: -; v_call: TRBV7-2; cdr3_length: 15; clone_size: -; j_call: TRBJ2-5
cdr3_nt: TGTGCCATCAGTAGGGCCGCCAGGGAGGGGGACAATGAGCAGTTCTTC; cdr3_aa: CAISRAAREGDNEQFF; d_call: -; v_call: TRBV10-3; cdr3_length: 16; clone_size: -; j_call: TRBJ2-1
cdr3_nt: TGTGCCACCAGCAGAGATCTGGGGCTAGCGGGAGTAGATACGCAGTATTTT; cdr3_aa: CATSRDLGLAGVDTQYF; d_call: TRBD2; v_call: TRBV15; cdr3_length: 17; clone_size: few; j_call: TRBJ2-3